The T cell receptor (beta chain) described here comes from a study of blood T cell repertoires in COVID-19. Overall study: The samples span acute and convalescent COVID-19 from the United States, Italy and Spain. In each case, the material was cDNA or gDNA derived from T cells, B-cell-depleted T cells, or PBMCs.

Trimming left V 6 bases short and J 5 bases short, with 11 bases between. Germline loops: CDR1 MNHEY, CDR2 SVGAGI. The CDR3 length is 12 residues. In the authors' methods: Estimation of nucleated cell counts relied on the amplification of reference gene primers. TCRdb keeps only in-frame clones here, not all; method: immunoSEQ multiplex PCR. D and trimming come from the DNA, and the V and J calls and clone size come from that table. The sample has more than 200,000 clones, around 80% seen once. This TCR came from a man aged 55 to 70 with acute or convalescent COVID-19. The rearrangement links TRBV6-5 to TRBJ2-7; maybe TRBD2 (6 bases). The sample consisted of peripheral blood. CDR3 coding DNA: TGTGCCAGCAGCCGGCTAGCGAACGAGCAGTACTTC. Translated: CASSRLANEQYF.